These T cell receptor beta chains were read from a single sample in a study of identical twins. MiXCR, run by TCRdb on the 5' RACE reads, gives a single entry per CDR3 protein. The sample contains some 1,600,000 distinct CDR3 sequences, around 29% of which appear only once. The sequencing sample was made of cord blood. The source is a newborn girl in good health. The CDR3 runs from the conserved cysteine through the conserved F or W. Each record gives: V gene, J gene, D gene, clone size, CDR3 DNA, CDR3 protein. D genes are given only for firm matches. Clone size, where shown, is once, few, many, or a class for clones that have expanded.

>TRBV6-6|TRBJ1-2|.|.
TGTGCCAGCAGTTACAAGGGAGGAGGTGGCGGTGGCTACACCTTC
CASSYKGGGGGGYTF
>TRBV6-5|TRBJ2-1|.|.
TGTGCCAGCAGTTACTCCGGGAGCAATGAGCAGTTCTTC
CASSYSGSNEQFF
>TRBV12-3/TRBV12-4|TRBJ1-5|.|few
TGTGCCAGCACCTCCGGGATAGGGGTCGATCAGCCCCAGCATTTT
CASTSGIGVDQPQHF
>TRBV5-1|TRBJ1-2|TRBD1|few
TGCGCCAGCAGCGACGGGGACAGACCCTCTAACTATGGCTACACCTTC
CASSDGDRPSNYGYTF
>TRBV20-1|TRBJ1-5|TRBD1|.
TGCAGTACCTCCTGGACAGGGAGCTATAGCAATCAGCCCCAGCATTTT
CSTSWTGSYSNQPQHF
>TRBV4-2|TRBJ2-1|.|many
TGTGCCAGCAGCCAAGATATCGGGCCGTACAATGAGCAGTTCTTC
CASSQDIGPYNEQFF
>TRBV10-3|TRBJ2-1|TRBD2|.
TGTGCCATCAGTGAATTAGCGGGGATCCCCACACGGGGTGAGCAGTTCTTC
CAISELAGIPTRGEQFF
>TRBV10-3|TRBJ2-4|TRBD1|.
TGTGCCATCAGTGTTATATGGACAGGGGGAAGAAACATTCAGTACTTC
CAISVIWTGGRNIQYF
>TRBV5-1|TRBJ2-1|.|.
TGCGCCAGCAGCTTGTGGCTAGCATCCTACAATGAGCAGTTCTTC
CASSLWLASYNEQFF
>TRBV2|TRBJ2-3|.|few
TGTGCCAGCAGCGCCCCCCCTTCGACAGGACACACAGATACGCAGTATTTT
CASSAPPSTGHTDTQYF
>TRBV7-2|TRBJ2-7|.|.
TGTGCCAGCAGCCCGTCTGGTTCCCGGGTTTACGAGCAGTACTTC
CASSPSGSRVYEQYF
>TRBV27|TRBJ1-6|.|.
TGTGCCAGCACCCCGGACGTACCTAATTCACCCCTCCACTTT
CASTPDVPNSPLHF
>TRBV19|TRBJ2-1|TRBD2|.
TGTGCCAGTAGTCTCATCGTTTTAGCGGGGGGAAATGAGCAGTTCTTC
CASSLIVLAGGNEQFF
>TRBV27|TRBJ2-7|TRBD1|.
TGTGCCAGCAGTGGATGGGACAGGCTCGACGAGCAGTACTTC
CASSGWDRLDEQYF
>TRBV27|TRBJ2-7|TRBD1|.
TGTGCCAGCAGTTTATCTACCACAGGGGGCGAGCAGTACTTC
CASSLSTTGGEQYF
>TRBV20-1|TRBJ2-5|TRBD1|.
TGCAGTGCTAGGCCCCTGACAGGGACCCAAGAGACCCAGTACTTC
CSARPLTGTQETQYF
>TRBV18|TRBJ1-2|.|.
TGTGCCAGCTCACCACCGTCCCGGGTCCCCTATGGCTACACCTTC
CASSPPSRVPYGYTF
>TRBV7-9|TRBJ2-3|TRBD2|.
TGTGCCAGCAGATGGACTAGCGGGAGAACAGATACGCAGTATTTT
CASRWTSGRTDTQYF
>TRBV29-1|TRBJ2-7|.|.
TGCAGCGTTGAGAAACAGGGTGCGGTTCAGTACTTC
CSVEKQGAVQYF
>TRBV21-1|TRBJ1-4|.|.
TGTGCCAGCAGCAGGGACAGGTGGACTGAAAAACTGTTTTTT
CASSRDRWTEKLFF
>TRBV27|TRBJ1-4|TRBD1|.
TGTGCCAGCAGTCCGTGGACAGGGATGGGTGAAAAACTGTTTTTT
CASSPWTGMGEKLFF
>TRBV3-1|TRBJ2-5|.|many
TGTGCCAGCAGCCAAGACTTGTCTTGGGAGACCCAGTACTTC
CASSQDLSWETQYF
>TRBV7-8|TRBJ2-7|.|.
TGTGCCAGCAGCTTAGCGGTGGGGCTGGACGAGCAGTACTTC
CASSLAVGLDEQYF
>TRBV6-5|TRBJ2-2|.|.
TGTGCCAGCAGTTACTATTTGCCTAACACCGGGGAGCTGTTTTTT
CASSYYLPNTGELFF
>TRBV13|TRBJ2-5|TRBD2|.
TGTGCCGGCAGCTTAGGGGGGACTAGCGAAGAGACCCAGTACTTC
CAGSLGGTSEETQYF
>TRBV6-6|TRBJ2-6|.|.
TGTGCCAGCAAACCCAACAGGGGACTCTCTGGGGCCAACGTCCTGACTTTC
CASKPNRGLSGANVLTF
>TRBV20-1|TRBJ1-1|.|few
TGCAGTGCTAGAGGACGGATCATGAACACTGAAGCTTTCTTT
CSARGRIMNTEAFF
>TRBV20-1|TRBJ1-6|TRBD1|.
TGCAGTGCTAAGGACAGGGGTGGATCACCCCTCCACTTT
CSAKDRGGSPLHF
>TRBV4-1|TRBJ2-1|.|few
TGCGCCAGCAGCCAAGGCAGGATGGCCTCCTACAATGAGCAGTTCTTC
CASSQGRMASYNEQFF
>TRBV11-2|TRBJ1-2|TRBD1|.
TGTGCCAGCAGCGTAGTCCACCGAGGGACAGGGGCCGATGGCTACACCTTC
CASSVVHRGTGADGYTF
>TRBV6-5|TRBJ1-2|.|.
TGTGCCAGCAGTTTCCATCGATCGGGGTCGGCTGGCTACACCTTC
CASSFHRSGSAGYTF
>TRBV5-1|TRBJ2-1|.|.
TGCGCCAGCAGCTTGACACAGATCCACAATGAGCAGTTCTTC
CASSLTQIHNEQFF
>TRBV20-1|TRBJ2-7|.|.
TGCAGTGCTTTGAAACACGGGAGTATGTACGAGCAGTACTTC
CSALKHGSMYEQYF
>TRBV24-1|TRBJ1-1|TRBD1|.
TGTGCCACCAGTGAAGGACAGGGGGCGATGGCTGAAGCTTTCTTT
CATSEGQGAMAEAFF
>TRBV2|TRBJ2-7|.|.
TGTGCCAGCAGTGACGGGACTCGTCGCCCCTACGAGCAGTACTTC
CASSDGTRRPYEQYF
>TRBV5-1|TRBJ2-1|TRBD2|few
TGCGCCAGCAGCTTGGGACTAGCGGGAGTGGAGTACAATGAGCAGTTCTTC
CASSLGLAGVEYNEQFF
>TRBV7-8|TRBJ1-5|.|.
TGTGCCAGCAGCCCTCCGGGACACCGCAATCAGCCCCAGCATTTT
CASSPPGHRNQPQHF
>TRBV6-6|TRBJ2-2|.|.
TGTGCCAGCAGTTACTCCGGGGAGGCGAACACCGGGGAGCTGTTTTTT
CASSYSGEANTGELFF
>TRBV20-1|TRBJ2-7|.|few
TGCAGTGCTAGTCTCTCCGAGCAGTACTTC
CSASLSEQYF
>TRBV4-2|TRBJ2-5|TRBD2|.
TGTGCCAGCAGCCAAGATCCCGCCTTAGCGGGAGAAGAGACCCAGTACTTC
CASSQDPALAGEETQYF
>TRBV20-1|TRBJ1-1|TRBD1|few
TGCAGTGCTAGAGATGGGGCTGGGACAGGGGAGTTAGACACTGAAGCTTTCTTT
CSARDGAGTGELDTEAFF
>TRBV20-1|TRBJ2-7|TRBD2|.
TGCAGTGCTAGAACCCATAGCGGGGTCGGTGACGAGCAGTACTTC
CSARTHSGVGDEQYF
>TRBV21-1|TRBJ1-2|.|many
TGTGCCAGCAGCAAACCTCTGACAGAGTCGGGGGAATATGGCTACACCTTC
CASSKPLTESGEYGYTF